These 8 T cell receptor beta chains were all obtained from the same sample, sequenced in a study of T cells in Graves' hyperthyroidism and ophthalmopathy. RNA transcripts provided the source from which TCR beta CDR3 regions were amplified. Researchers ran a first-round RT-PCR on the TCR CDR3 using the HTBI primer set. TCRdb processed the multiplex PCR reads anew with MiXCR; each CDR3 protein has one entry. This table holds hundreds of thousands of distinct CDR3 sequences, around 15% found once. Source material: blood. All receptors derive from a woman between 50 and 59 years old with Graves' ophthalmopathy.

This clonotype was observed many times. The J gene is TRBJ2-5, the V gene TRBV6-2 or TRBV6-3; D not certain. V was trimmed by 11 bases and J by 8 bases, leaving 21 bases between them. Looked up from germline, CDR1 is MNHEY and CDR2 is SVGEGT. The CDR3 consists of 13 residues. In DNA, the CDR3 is TGTGCCTCGTCGAGGTGGGCTAAGGAAACCCAGTACTTC. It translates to CASSRWAKETQYF.

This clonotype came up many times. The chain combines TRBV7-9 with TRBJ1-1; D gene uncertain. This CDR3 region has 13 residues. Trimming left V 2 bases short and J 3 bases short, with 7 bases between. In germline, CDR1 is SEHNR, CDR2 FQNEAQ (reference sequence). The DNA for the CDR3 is TGTGCCAGCAGCTTACTATTGGACACTGAAGCTTTCTTT. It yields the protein CASSLLLDTEAFF.

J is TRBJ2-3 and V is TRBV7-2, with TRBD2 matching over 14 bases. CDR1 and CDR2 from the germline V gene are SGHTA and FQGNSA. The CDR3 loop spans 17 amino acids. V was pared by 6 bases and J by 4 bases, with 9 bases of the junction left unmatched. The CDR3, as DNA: TGTGCCAGCAGAGGGGGACTAGCGGGAGTAGGAGCAGATACGCAGTATTTT. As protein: CASRGGLAGVGADTQYF.

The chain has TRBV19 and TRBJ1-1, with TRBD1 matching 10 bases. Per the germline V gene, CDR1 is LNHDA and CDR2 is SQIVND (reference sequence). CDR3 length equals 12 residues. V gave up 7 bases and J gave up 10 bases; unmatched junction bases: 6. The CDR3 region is CASTRDRGSAFF. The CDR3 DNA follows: TGTGCCAGTACCCGGGACAGGGGATCAGCTTTCTTT. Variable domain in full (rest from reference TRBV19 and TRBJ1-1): DGGITQSPKYLFRKEGQNVTLSCEQNLNHDAMYWYRQDPGQGLRLIYYSQIVNDFQKGDIAEGYSVSREKKESFPLTVTSAQKNPTAFYLCASTRDRGSAFFGQGTRLTVV.

CDR3 residues: CASSWDRVNEKLFF. CDR3 DNA sequence: TGTGCCAGCAGTTGGGACAGGGTGAATGAAAAACTGTTTTTT. This chain joins TRBV12-3 or TRBV12-4 and TRBJ1-4; 9 bases agree with TRBD1. This CDR3 region has 14 residues. The V gene end was trimmed by 4 bases and the J gene end by 5 bases; junction bases not matched to a gene: 2.

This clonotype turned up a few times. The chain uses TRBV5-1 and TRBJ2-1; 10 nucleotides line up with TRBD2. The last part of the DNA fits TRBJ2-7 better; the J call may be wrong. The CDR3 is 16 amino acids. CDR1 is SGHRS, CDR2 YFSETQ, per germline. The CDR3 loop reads CASSSGLAGAYNEQYF. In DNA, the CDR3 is TGCGCCAGCAGCTCAGGCCTAGCGGGAGCCTACAATGAGCAGTACTTC.

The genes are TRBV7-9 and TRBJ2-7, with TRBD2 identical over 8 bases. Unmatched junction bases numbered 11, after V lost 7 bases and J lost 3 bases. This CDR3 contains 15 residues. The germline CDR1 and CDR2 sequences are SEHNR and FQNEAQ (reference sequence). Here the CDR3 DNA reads TGTGCCAGCATCAACGGGCGGGAGGATTTCTACGAGCAGTACTTC. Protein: CASINGREDFYEQYF.

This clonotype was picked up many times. The DNA of the CDR3 is TGTGCCAGCAGCTTGGGGACGGATTTCACTGAAGCTTTCTTT. Translating gives CASSLGTDFTEAFF. The V and J genes are TRBV5-4 and TRBJ1-1, with no clear D. There are 14 residues in the CDR3. Trimming removed 0 bases at V and 4 bases at J, with 10 bases between. In germline, CDR1 is SGHNT, CDR2 YYREEE (reference sequence). Full variable domain (rest looked up from reference TRBV5-4 and TRBJ1-1): ETGVTQSPTHLIKTRGQQVTLRCSSQSGHNTVSWYQQALGQGPQFIFQYYREEENGRGNFPPRFSGLQFPNYSSELNVNALELDDSALYLCASSLGTDFTEAFFGQGTRLTVV.